This paragraph covers one T cell receptor beta chain sequence. This CDR3 spans 14 amino acids. V lost 6 bases to trimming and J lost 4 bases; unmatched junction nucleotides: 6. Germline V lookup: CDR1 MNHNY, CDR2 SVGAGI (reference sequence). The data belong to a study of stem cell transplantation in POMP-related autoinflammatory disease. This table comes from immunoSEQ multiplex PCR, and its TCRdb copy is limited to in-frame clones, with some not included. The sample records tens of thousands of clones, around four fifths being singletons. The chain links TRBV6-6 to TRBJ1-3; 7 nucleotides match TRBD1. The starting material was CD4+ T cells from PBMCs, obtained before stem cell transplantation. This clonotype was sampled from a human donor with POMP-related autoinflammation and immune dysregulation (PRAID). Here the CDR3 reads CASRRDSQGNTIYF. The CDR3 coding sequence is TGTGCCAGCAGAAGGGACAGCCAAGGAAACACCATATATTTT.